Sequencing of this T cell receptor (beta chain) was carried out in a study of cytomegalovirus exposure and HLA in healthy donors. A remark on this clone: Its matching antigen is unknown.

This CDR3 is 13 amino acids long. Per germline, CDR1 MNHNS and CDR2 SASEGT. Trimming took off 7 bases at V and 0 bases at J, with 10 bases between the two ends. Findings and limits, study-wide: TCR beta V- and J-gene trimming was later associated with a missense DCLRE1C variant. Available immune exposure information was restricted to CMV serostatus only.

It was with 60 Vbeta and 13 Jbeta primers that the PCR ran. Profiling relied on immunoSEQ multiplex PCR, and the TCRdb table lists in-frame clones only, not all of them. Here the sample spans around 210,000 clones, about three quarters being singletons. The sequencing sample was made of PBMCs. The receptor comes from a boy younger than 18 in good health and CMV-seronegative. This chain connects TRBV6-1 to TRBJ2-7; D unclear. CDR3 loop: CASTSVYSYEQYF. CDR3 nucleotide sequence: TGTGCCAGCACATCAGTTTACTCCTACGAGCAGTACTTC.